The 21 T cell receptor beta chains in this list originate from one sample, sequenced in a study of T cells in Graves' hyperthyroidism and ophthalmopathy. TCR beta CDR3 region amplification was performed from RNA transcripts. Initially, a first-round RT-PCR of the TCR CDR3 employed the HTBI primer set. MiXCR, run by TCRdb on the multiplex PCR reads, gives a single entry per CDR3 protein. The table has roughly 600,000 distinct CDR3 sequences, about 14% seen once. Sequencing was carried out using blood. Every receptor here comes from a woman aged 45-60 years with Graves' ophthalmopathy.

At least ten counts were recorded for this clonotype. The chain carries TRBV7-3 and TRBJ2-1; 8 positions match TRBD2. Looked up from germline, CDR1 is SGHTA and CDR2 is FQGTGA. The V gene end was trimmed by 3 bases and the J gene end by 2 bases; junction bases not matched to a gene: 9. The CDR3 has 17 amino acids. For the CDR3, the DNA is TGTGCCAGCAGCTTCCAAGCGGGAGACCAAGCCTACAATGAGCAGTTCTTC. It yields the protein CASSFQAGDQAYNEQFF.

The genes are TRBV5-4 and TRBJ1-2; perhaps TRBD1 as D (6 bases). V dropped 0 bases and J dropped 9 bases, with 12 bases sitting between them. The germline V gene encodes CDR1 SGHNT and CDR2 YYREEE (reference sequence). There are 13 residues in the CDR3. In nucleotides, the CDR3 is TGTGCCAGCAGCTTGGAGGGGGTCTGGAGCTACACCTTC. Amino acid sequence: CASSLEGVWSYTF.

This clonotype was observed many times. The chain combines TRBV7-8 with TRBJ2-3, with D maybe TRBD2 (6 bases). Deletions cut 5 bases from V and 5 bases from J, with 17 bases between. This CDR3 is 15 amino acids long. Germline V gives CDR1 SGHVS, CDR2 FQNEAQ. CDR3 loop: CASSVRLGHIDTQYF. The CDR3, as DNA: TGTGCCAGCAGCGTAAGACTAGGACACATAGATACGCAGTATTTT.

There are many counts of this clonotype. This chain links TRBV12-3 or TRBV12-4 with TRBJ1-1; D is undetermined. The CDR3 has 15 amino acids. Deletions cut 0 bases from V and 5 bases from J, with 13 bases between. The CDR3: CASSLALTGRTEAFF. DNA for the CDR3: TGTGCCAGCAGTTTAGCGCTAACGGGTAGAACTGAAGCTTTCTTT.

There are many counts of this clonotype. The chain combines TRBV12-3 or TRBV12-4 with TRBJ2-3; D possibly corresponds to TRBD2 (5 bases). The CDR3 totals 14 residues. Trimming left V 6 bases short and J 0 bases short, with 10 bases between. DNA for the CDR3: TGTGCCAGCAGGCACCGAGGGAGCACAGATACGCAGTATTTT. As protein: CASRHRGSTDTQYF.

This clonotype has a count of ten or more. V is TRBV11-2 and J is TRBJ2-1; 8 positions agree with TRBD1. This CDR3 has 13 residues. Trimming cost V 4 bases and J 12 bases; bases outside gene matches: 8. CDR1 and CDR2 (germline): SGHAT, FQNNGV. The CDR3 sequence: CASSSIRGRGQFF. The CDR3, as DNA: TGTGCCAGCAGCTCGATCAGGGGGCGCGGGCAGTTCTTC.

This clonotype was observed many times. The chain employs TRBV3-1 and TRBJ2-5; D gene uncertain. CDR3 size: 15 residues. With 0 bases removed from V and 1 base from J, the gap between germline ends came to 9 bases. Germline V lookup: CDR1 LGHDT, CDR2 YNNKEL (reference sequence). The CDR3 protein is CASSQDERSQETQYF. The CDR3, as DNA: TGTGCCAGCAGCCAAGATGAGAGGTCCCAAGAGACCCAGTACTTC.

This clonotype occurred a few times. The chain links TRBV24-1 to TRBJ2-1; a possible D gene is TRBD2 (6 bases). V was cut by 5 bases and J by 8 bases, with 18 bases left in between. The germline CDR1 and CDR2 sequences are KGHDR and SFDVKD. The length of the CDR3 is 15 residues. The DNA for the CDR3 is TGTGCCACCAGTGTGCGGGACCCAGGATTACATGAGCAGTTCTTC. This gives the protein CATSVRDPGLHEQFF.

At least ten counts were recorded for this clonotype. This chain links TRBV7-9 with TRBJ2-3; D is unresolved. V gave up 6 bases and J gave up 0 bases, with 13 bases separating them. Germline V CDR1 and CDR2: SEHNR, FQNEAQ (reference sequence). The CDR3 is 15 amino acids. This CDR3 is CASRGDLLSTDTQYF. The DNA of the CDR3 is TGTGCCAGCAGGGGCGACCTTTTGAGCACAGATACGCAGTATTTT.

This clonotype was detected ten times or more. The V call is TRBV2, the J call TRBJ1-4; TRBD1 matches 8 bases. Germline V gene data show CDR1 as SNHLY and CDR2 as FYNNEI. V lost 6 bases to trimming and J lost 8 bases; unmatched junction nucleotides: 11. The CDR3 has 15 amino acids. In DNA form, the CDR3 reads TGTGCCAGCAGGGGTCCAGGGGGCGAACAAGAAAAACTGTTTTTT. This sequence encodes CASRGPGGEQEKLFF.

There are many counts of this clonotype. This sequence joins TRBV2 and TRBJ1-1; TRBD1 aligns across 10 bases. CDR1 and CDR2 (germline): SNHLY, FYNNEI. V trimming: 6 bases; J trimming: 4 bases; junction bases outside the gene matches: 2. The CDR3 runs 13 residues. The CDR3: CASRWDRGTEAFF. CDR3 nucleotides: TGTGCCAGCAGATGGGACAGGGGCACTGAAGCTTTCTTT.

This clonotype was picked up many times. The chain has TRBV12-3 or TRBV12-4 and TRBJ1-1; D gene unclear. Trimming removed 7 bases from V and 0 bases from J, with 15 bases in between. The CDR3 has 15 amino acids. The CDR3 nucleotides are TGTGCCAGCACCAAAATGACAAGTATGAACACTGAAGCTTTCTTT. As protein: CASTKMTSMNTEAFF.

This clonotype was counted only a few times. CDR3 sequence reads: CASSPPASGRNIQYF. CDR3 bases: TGTGCCAGCTCACCACCGGCTAGCGGGAGGAACATTCAGTACTTC. The chain couples TRBV18 to TRBJ2-4, with 11 bases matching TRBD2. Germline V gives CDR1 KGHSH, CDR2 LQKENI. This CDR3 comprises 15 residues. V trimming: 0 bases; J trimming: 7 bases; junction bases outside the gene matches: 2. The variable domain in full, completed from reference TRBV18 and TRBJ2-4, reads NAGVMQNPRHLVRRRGQEARLRCSPMKGHSHVYWYRQLPEEGLKFMVYLQKENIIDESGMPKERFSAEFPKEGPSILRIQQVVRGDSAAYFCASSPPASGRNIQYFGAGTRLSVL.

This clonotype was seen ten or more times. This chain links TRBV6-6 with TRBJ2-2; TRBD2 matches at 11 bases. Germline-derived CDR1 and CDR2 are MNHNY and SVGAGI (reference sequence). This CDR3 has 17 residues. V was pared by 0 bases and J by 6 bases, with 6 bases of the junction left unmatched. CDR3 in amino acids: CASSYSLAGGPSGELFF. The CDR3 DNA follows: TGTGCCAGCAGTTACTCGTTAGCGGGAGGGCCTTCCGGGGAGCTGTTTTTT.

This chain uses TRBV20-1 with TRBJ2-2; D perhaps matches TRBD1 (5 bases). The CDR3 has 15 residues. Germline-derived CDR1 and CDR2 are DFQATT and SNEGSKA (reference sequence). The V end lost 3 bases, the J end lost 2 bases, and 13 bases lay between the germline ends. This CDR3 is CSASRTNPNTGELFF. DNA of the CDR3: TGCAGTGCTAGCCGGACAAACCCAAACACCGGGGAGCTGTTTTTT.

A few counts support this clonotype. This chain joins TRBV20-1 and TRBJ1-5; D remains ambiguous. The CDR3 length is 13 residues. V dropped 1 base and J dropped 6 bases, with 10 bases sitting between them. Per the germline V gene, CDR1 is DFQATT and CDR2 is SNEGSKA (reference sequence). DNA for the CDR3: TGCAGTGCTAGAGGACACTTGGGTCAGCCCCAGCATTTT. Protein sequence: CSARGHLGQPQHF.

This clonotype was counted ten times or more. The chain uses TRBV7-9 and TRBJ2-2; D possibly corresponds to TRBD2 (5 bases). This CDR3 is built from 17 residues. V lost 7 bases and J 1 base, leaving 19 bases between the germline ends. The germline gives CDR1 SEHNR, CDR2 FQNEAQ (reference sequence). The CDR3 is CASNSPGLLQNTGELFF. The CDR3 DNA follows: TGTGCCAGCAACTCTCCAGGACTTTTACAGAACACCGGGGAGCTGTTTTTT.

This clonotype has only a few counts. V is TRBV20-1 and J is TRBJ2-3; 14 bases align to TRBD2. Looked up from germline, CDR1 is DFQATT and CDR2 is SNEGSKA (reference sequence). The CDR3 spans 16 residues. V shed 3 bases, J shed 8 bases, and the junction held 10 bases outside the gene matches. For the CDR3, the DNA is TGCAGTGCTAGCCGACCGGGACTAGCGGGAGTGGGTACGCAGTATTTT. Protein: CSASRPGLAGVGTQYF.

This clonotype was counted ten times or more. CDR3: CASRRDDLRIPYNEQFF. DNA for the CDR3: TGTGCCAGCAGGAGGGACGACCTAAGAATCCCTTACAATGAGCAGTTCTTC. The chain carries TRBV6-2 or TRBV6-3 and TRBJ2-1; D assignment may be TRBD1 or TRBD2 (5 bases each). Between the trimmed V and J ends, which lost 6 bases and 4 bases, there was a span of 22 bases. Per germline, CDR1 MNHEY and CDR2 SVGEGT. This CDR3 region has 17 residues.

This clonotype appeared a few times. V and J are TRBV19 and TRBJ1-2, with a weak D call TRBD1 (5 bases). The ends were cut back, 8 bases at V and 2 bases at J, with 15 bases in the middle. Germline V CDR1 and CDR2: LNHDA, SQIVND (reference sequence). This CDR3 contains 14 residues. CDR3 in DNA: TGTGCCAGTTCGGGGGAAAGGAGAAACTATGGCTACACCTTC. It is translated as CASSGERRNYGYTF.

This clonotype was seen ten or more times. V and J are TRBV30 and TRBJ2-3; D remains ambiguous. CDR3 size: 11 residues. Deletions cut 5 bases from V and 3 bases from J, with 6 bases between. Germline CDR1 and CDR2: GTSNPN and SVGIG (reference sequence). Here the CDR3 DNA reads TGTGCCTGGTCGATGACAGATACGCAGTATTTT. Protein: CAWSMTDTQYF.